Listed below are T cell receptor beta chains from one sample, sequenced in a study of cytomegalovirus exposure and HLA in healthy donors. Only in-frame clones appear in the TCRdb table, and some are missing; sequencing was by immunoSEQ multiplex PCR. The data show roughly 71,000 clones, approximately 60% seen once. The source material was PBMCs. The receptors were gathered from a man in his thirties or forties in good health and CMV-seronegative. The CDR3 runs from the conserved cysteine through the conserved F or W. The order of the fields is CDR3 protein, CDR3 DNA, V gene, D gene, J gene, clone size. D genes are given only for firm matches. Clone size is given for some rows only: seen once, a few or many times, or a class if the clone is expanded.

cdr3_aa: CASSHHGEQGDEKLFF
cdr3_nt: TGTGCCAGCAGCCACCACGGGGAACAGGGGGACGAAAAACTGTTTTTT
v_call: TRBV5-8
d_call: TRBD1
j_call: TRBJ1-4
clone_size: few

cdr3_aa: CASSFKVLSSYEQYF
cdr3_nt: TGTGCCAGCAGCTTTAAAGTCTTGAGCTCCTACGAGCAGTACTTC
v_call: TRBV7-2
d_call: -
j_call: TRBJ2-7
clone_size: -

cdr3_aa: CASSQAIRGGRTDTQYF
cdr3_nt: TGCGCCAGCAGCCAAGCTATTAGGGGGGGTAGGACAGATACGCAGTATTTT
v_call: TRBV4-1
d_call: -
j_call: TRBJ2-3
clone_size: few

cdr3_aa: CASSSRGFDHYEQYF
cdr3_nt: TGTGCCAGCAGCTCAAGGGGGTTTGATCACTACGAGCAGTACTTC
v_call: TRBV7-8
d_call: -
j_call: TRBJ2-7
clone_size: -

cdr3_aa: CASSESGQGMNTEAFF
cdr3_nt: TGTGCCAGCAGTGAATCCGGACAGGGCATGAACACTGAAGCTTTCTTT
v_call: TRBV2
d_call: TRBD1
j_call: TRBJ1-1
clone_size: -

cdr3_aa: CASSFGGNTEAFF
cdr3_nt: TGCGCCAGCAGCTTCGGGGGGAACACTGAAGCTTTCTTT
v_call: TRBV5-1
d_call: -
j_call: TRBJ1-1
clone_size: -

cdr3_aa: CASSEALRDRSNYGYTF
cdr3_nt: TGTGCCAGCAGTGAAGCGCTTCGGGACAGGTCTAACTATGGCTACACCTTC
v_call: TRBV2
d_call: TRBD1
j_call: TRBJ1-2
clone_size: -

cdr3_aa: CASSLGAVHSNQPQHF
cdr3_nt: TGTGCCAGCAGCTTAGGGGCCGTGCATAGCAATCAGCCCCAGCATTTT
v_call: TRBV7-9
d_call: -
j_call: TRBJ1-5
clone_size: -

cdr3_aa: CASSEKGTSVETQYF
cdr3_nt: TGTGCCAGCAGTGAAAAAGGGACTAGTGTAGAGACCCAGTACTTC
v_call: TRBV25-1
d_call: TRBD2
j_call: TRBJ2-5
clone_size: -

cdr3_aa: CASSDQVVSGGYTF
cdr3_nt: TGTGCCAGCAGTGATCAGGTCGTAAGTGGAGGCTACACCTTC
v_call: TRBV25-1
d_call: -
j_call: TRBJ1-2
clone_size: -

cdr3_aa: CASSRDGSRGEKLFF
cdr3_nt: TGCGCCAGCAGTCGCGACGGCTCAAGGGGGGAAAAACTGTTTTTT
v_call: TRBV5-1
d_call: -
j_call: TRBJ1-4
clone_size: few

cdr3_aa: CASSPRTAQDEQYF
cdr3_nt: TGTGCCAGCAGCCCACGGACAGCACAAGACGAGCAGTACTTC
v_call: TRBV11-3
d_call: -
j_call: TRBJ2-7
clone_size: once

cdr3_aa: CASSQDGHRGQGRIEQFF
cdr3_nt: TGCGCCAGCAGCCAAGATGGGCATAGGGGACAGGGTAGGATTGAGCAGTTCTTC
v_call: TRBV4-1
d_call: TRBD1
j_call: TRBJ2-1
clone_size: -

cdr3_aa: CASSLTGNQETQYF
cdr3_nt: TGTGCCAGCAGCCTCACAGGGAACCAAGAGACCCAGTACTTC
v_call: TRBV7-9
d_call: -
j_call: TRBJ2-5
clone_size: once

cdr3_aa: CASSDGRGGEKLFF
cdr3_nt: TGTGCCAGCAGTGATGGGCGGGGGGGTGAAAAACTGTTTTTT
v_call: TRBV25-1
d_call: -
j_call: TRBJ1-4
clone_size: medium-sized

cdr3_aa: CASSLVGAGTDTQYF
cdr3_nt: TGCGCCAGCAGCTTGGTGGGGGCAGGCACAGATACGCAGTATTTT
v_call: TRBV5-1
d_call: -
j_call: TRBJ2-3
clone_size: -

cdr3_aa: CASSSNWPGGPASYEQYF
cdr3_nt: TGTGCCAGCAGTTCGAATTGGCCTGGGGGCCCAGCGTCCTACGAGCAGTACTTC
v_call: TRBV25-1
d_call: -
j_call: TRBJ2-7
clone_size: once

cdr3_aa: CASSLEDSARGTDTQYF
cdr3_nt: TGCGCCAGCAGCTTGGAGGACTCCGCACGGGGGACAGATACGCAGTATTTT
v_call: TRBV5-1
d_call: -
j_call: TRBJ2-3
clone_size: -

cdr3_aa: CASSGGQGWTEAFF
cdr3_nt: TGTGCCAGCAGCGGAGGACAGGGTTGGACTGAAGCTTTCTTT
v_call: TRBV5-6
d_call: TRBD1
j_call: TRBJ1-1
clone_size: -

cdr3_aa: CASSLPGTSETQYF
cdr3_nt: TGCGCCAGCAGCCTGCCCGGGACATCCGAGACCCAGTACTTC
v_call: TRBV4-1
d_call: -
j_call: TRBJ2-5
clone_size: few

cdr3_aa: CASSRELGELNLPLHF
cdr3_nt: TGTGCCAGCAGCCGTGAACTCGGAGAACTTAATTTACCCCTCCACTTT
v_call: TRBV5-6
d_call: -
j_call: TRBJ1-6
clone_size: -

cdr3_aa: CASSHPGQGANNSPLHF
cdr3_nt: TGCGCCAGCAGCCACCCGGGACAGGGAGCAAATAATTCACCCCTCCACTTT
v_call: TRBV10-2
d_call: TRBD1
j_call: TRBJ1-6
clone_size: few

cdr3_aa: CASRAGPNTEAFF
cdr3_nt: TGTGCCAGCAGGGCAGGGCCGAACACTGAAGCTTTCTTT
v_call: TRBV6-1
d_call: -
j_call: TRBJ1-1
clone_size: -

cdr3_aa: CASSLRGAGTFQETQYF
cdr3_nt: TGCGCCAGCAGCTTAAGAGGAGCGGGGACCTTCCAAGAGACCCAGTACTTC
v_call: TRBV5-1
d_call: TRBD2
j_call: TRBJ2-5
clone_size: -

cdr3_aa: CASSLRATNEKLFF
cdr3_nt: TGTGCCAGCAGCTTAAGAGCAACTAATGAAAAACTGTTTTTT
v_call: TRBV7-2
d_call: -
j_call: TRBJ1-4
clone_size: -

cdr3_aa: CASSAAGQWANYGYTF
cdr3_nt: TGTGCCAGCAGCGCTGCGGGGCAGTGGGCTAACTATGGCTACACCTTC
v_call: TRBV5-6
d_call: -
j_call: TRBJ1-2
clone_size: -

cdr3_aa: CASSYPGQGVYEQFF
cdr3_nt: TGTGCCAGCAGTTACCCGGGACAGGGTGTCTATGAGCAGTTCTTC
v_call: TRBV6-5
d_call: TRBD1
j_call: TRBJ2-1
clone_size: -